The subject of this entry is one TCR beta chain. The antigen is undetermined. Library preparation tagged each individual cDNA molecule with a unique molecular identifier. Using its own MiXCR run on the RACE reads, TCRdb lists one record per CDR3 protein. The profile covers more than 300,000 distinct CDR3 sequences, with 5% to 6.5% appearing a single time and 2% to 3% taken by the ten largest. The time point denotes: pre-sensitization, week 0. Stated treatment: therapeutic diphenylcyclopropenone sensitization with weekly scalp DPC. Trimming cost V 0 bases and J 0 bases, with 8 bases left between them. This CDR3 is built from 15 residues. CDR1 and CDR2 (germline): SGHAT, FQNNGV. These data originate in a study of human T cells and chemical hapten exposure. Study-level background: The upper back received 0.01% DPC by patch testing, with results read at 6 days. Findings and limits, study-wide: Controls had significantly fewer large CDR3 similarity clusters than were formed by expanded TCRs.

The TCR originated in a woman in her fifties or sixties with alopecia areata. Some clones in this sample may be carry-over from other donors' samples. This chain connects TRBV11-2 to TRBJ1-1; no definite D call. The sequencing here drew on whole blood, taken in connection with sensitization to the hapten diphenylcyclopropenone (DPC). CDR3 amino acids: CASSLDGSMNTEAFF. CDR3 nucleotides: TGTGCCAGCAGCTTAGACGGCAGTATGAACACTGAAGCTTTCTTT. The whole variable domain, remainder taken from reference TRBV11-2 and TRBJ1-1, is EAGVAQSPRYKIIEKRQSVAFWCNPISGHATLYWYQQILGQGPKLLIQFQNNGVVDDSQLPKDRFSAERLKGVDSTLKIQPAKLEDSAVYLCASSLDGSMNTEAFFGQGTRLTVV.